The source of this TCR beta chain is a study of vaccination and CD4 T cells after COVID-19. The study sequenced cultured CD4+ T cell DNA using the Oncomine TCR Beta short-read assay. MiXCR was run by TCRdb on the PCR reads, yielding one entry per CDR3 protein. The sample includes under 10,000 distinct CDR3 sequences, 45% to 50% of them seen just once. Germline V gene lookup returns CDR1 LGHNA and CDR2 YNFKEQ. Trimming cost V 1 base and J 1 base, with 15 bases left between them. The CDR3 extends over 17 amino acids. On this clonotype itself: Antigen: not known.

Treatment denoted: roughly 10-day PBMC culture with coronavirus spike peptide pools or control peptides (ViraFEST assay). Sample: CD4+ T cells from blood, cultured in vitro. This rearrangement joins TRBV4-2 to TRBJ2-3; D not certain. This TCR came from a human donor who had recovered from COVID-19. The CDR3 here is CASSQGAEVVGTDTQYF. DNA of the CDR3: TGTGCCAGCAGCCAAGGGGCTGAGGTCGTCGGCACAGATACGCAGTATTTT.